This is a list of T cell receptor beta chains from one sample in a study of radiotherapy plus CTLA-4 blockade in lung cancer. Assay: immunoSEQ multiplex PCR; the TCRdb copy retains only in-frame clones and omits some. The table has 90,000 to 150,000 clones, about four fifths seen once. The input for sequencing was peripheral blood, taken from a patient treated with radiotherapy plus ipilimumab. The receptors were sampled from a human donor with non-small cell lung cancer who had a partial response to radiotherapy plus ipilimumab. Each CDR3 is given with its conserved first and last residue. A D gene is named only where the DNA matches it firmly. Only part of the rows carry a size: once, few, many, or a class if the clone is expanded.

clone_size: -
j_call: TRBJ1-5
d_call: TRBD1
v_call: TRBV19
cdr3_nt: TGTGCCAGTAGTAGAGGGACAGGGGGTTATAGCAATCAGCCCCAGCATTTT
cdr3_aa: CASSRGTGGYSNQPQHF

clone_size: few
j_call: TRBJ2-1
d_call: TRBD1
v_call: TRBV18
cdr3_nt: TGTGCCAGCTCAGAAAGACAGGGTAACTACAATGAGCAGTTCTTC
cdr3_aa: CASSERQGNYNEQFF

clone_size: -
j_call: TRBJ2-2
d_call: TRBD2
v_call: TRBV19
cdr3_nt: TGTGCCAGTACCTCCCCCGGGCTAGCGGGAGCCGGGGAGCTGTTTTTT
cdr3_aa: CASTSPGLAGAGELFF

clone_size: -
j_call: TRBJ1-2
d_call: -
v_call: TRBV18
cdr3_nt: TGTGCCAGCTCACCAGGGCTCTCGTCTGGGGGCTACACCTTC
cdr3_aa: CASSPGLSSGGYTF

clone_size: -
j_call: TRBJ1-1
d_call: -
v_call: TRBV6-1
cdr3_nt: TGTGCCAGCAGTCAACAGGGCTCAAACACTGAAGCTTTCTTT
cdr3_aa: CASSQQGSNTEAFF

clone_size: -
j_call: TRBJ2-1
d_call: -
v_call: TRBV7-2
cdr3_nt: TGTGCCAGCAGCATGCAGGGTACGGGTACGTACAATGAGCAGTTCTTC
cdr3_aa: CASSMQGTGTYNEQFF

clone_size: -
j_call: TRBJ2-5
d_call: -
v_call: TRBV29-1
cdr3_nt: TGCAGCGTTGGGACTACACTCCAAGAGACCCAGTACTTC
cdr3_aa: CSVGTTLQETQYF

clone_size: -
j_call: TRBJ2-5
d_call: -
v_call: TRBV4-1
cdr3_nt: TGCGCCAGCAGCCAAGATCCGCGCGGGACAGCCCAAGAGACCCAGTACTTC
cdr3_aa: CASSQDPRGTAQETQYF

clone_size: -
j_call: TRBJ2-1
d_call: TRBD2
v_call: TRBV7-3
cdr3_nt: TGTGCCAGCAGCTTAAGTCGGGACTACCCGTCGGGTGAGCAGTTCTTC
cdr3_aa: CASSLSRDYPSGEQFF

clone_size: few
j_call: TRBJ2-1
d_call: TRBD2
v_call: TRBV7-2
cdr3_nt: TGTGCCAGCAGCTCACCTACTAGCGGGGAGCAGTTCTTC
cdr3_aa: CASSSPTSGEQFF